The clone carrying this TCR beta chain was recorded at least ten times. The data belong to a study of identical twins. The CDR3 is 14 residues long. V was pared by 6 bases and J by 1 base, with 11 bases between. Germline V gene data show CDR1 as SGHTA and CDR2 as FQGNSA. TCRdb re-called the 5' RACE reads through MiXCR, storing one row per CDR3 protein. The sample lists approximately 670,000 distinct CDR3 sequences, 6.1% occurring once. The J gene is TRBJ2-3, the V gene TRBV7-2; D uncertain. Sequences were obtained from naive T cells sorted from blood. The TCR originated in a man aged 18 to 35 in good health. The CDR3 reads CASSGGIGTDTQYF. CDR3 in DNA: TGTGCCAGCAGTGGTGGCATTGGCACAGATACGCAGTATTTT.